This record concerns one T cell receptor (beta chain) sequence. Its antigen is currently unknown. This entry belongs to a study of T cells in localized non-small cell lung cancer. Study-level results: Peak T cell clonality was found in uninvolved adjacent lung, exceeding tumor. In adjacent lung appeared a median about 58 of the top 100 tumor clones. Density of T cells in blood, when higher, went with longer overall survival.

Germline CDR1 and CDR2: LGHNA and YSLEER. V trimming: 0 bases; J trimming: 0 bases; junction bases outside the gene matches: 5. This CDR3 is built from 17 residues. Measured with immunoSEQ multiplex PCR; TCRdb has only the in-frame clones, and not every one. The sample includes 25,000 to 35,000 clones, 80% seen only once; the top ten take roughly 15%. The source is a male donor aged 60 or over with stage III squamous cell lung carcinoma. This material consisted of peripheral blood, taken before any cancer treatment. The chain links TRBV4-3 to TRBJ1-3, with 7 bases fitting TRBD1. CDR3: CASSQDLGQISGNTIYF. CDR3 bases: TGCGCCAGCAGCCAAGATTTGGGACAGATCTCTGGAAACACCATATATTTT.